These 5 T cell receptor beta chains came from one sample sequenced in a study of cytomegalovirus exposure and HLA in healthy donors. Primers: 60 Vbeta forward and 13 Jbeta reverse. Here immunoSEQ multiplex PCR was the method, and the copy in TCRdb shows in-frame clones only, minus some. The table includes some 45,000 clones, 40% to 60% detected once. Sequencing used PBMCs. Receptor source: a human donor in good health.

The genes are TRBV5-5 and TRBJ2-1; D gene unclear. Trimming removed 4 bases from V and 9 bases from J, with 11 bases in between. Germline-derived CDR1 and CDR2 are SGHKS and YYEKEE (reference sequence). This CDR3 is 12 amino acids long. The CDR3 loop reads CASSPRLSEQFF. As DNA, the CDR3 is TGTGCCAGCAGCCCGAGGTTAAGTGAGCAGTTCTTC. The full variable domain, its missing parts supplied by reference TRBV5-5 and TRBJ2-1, is DAGVTQSPTHLIKTRGQQVTLRCSPISGHKSVSWYQQVLGQGPQFIFQYYEKEERGRGNFPDRFSARQFPNYSSELNVNALLLGDSALYLCASSPRLSEQFFGPGTRLTVL.

The chain employs TRBV14 and TRBJ2-3, with 9 bases identical to TRBD1. V shed 6 bases and J 6 bases; nucleotides not matched to a gene: 13. Looked up from germline, CDR1 is SGHDN and CDR2 is FVKESK. The length of the CDR3 is 16 residues. The CDR3 reads CASSRRGQGVGDTQYF. DNA for the CDR3: TGTGCCAGCAGTCGCCGGGGACAGGGTGTTGGGGATACGCAGTATTTT.

This chain links TRBV7-3 with TRBJ1-1; D not resolved. The germline V gene has CDR1 SGHTA and CDR2 FQGTGA. The V gene lost 5 bases and the J gene lost 5 bases, with 12 bases spanning the gap. The length of the CDR3 is 13 residues. The CDR3 coding sequence is TGTGCCAGCAGCGCTTCAGAGGGTACTGAAGCTTTCTTT. The encoded protein is CASSASEGTEAFF.

This clone showed up just a few times. The genes are TRBV7-2 and TRBJ1-2, with a weak D call TRBD1 (6 bases). The germline gives CDR1 SGHTA, CDR2 FQGNSA. V was clipped by 4 bases and J by 3 bases, with 9 bases between them. This CDR3 has 13 amino acids. The CDR3 DNA reads TGTGCCAGCAGCTCACAGGGTGACTATGGCTACACCTTC. Protein sequence: CASSSQGDYGYTF.

The chain has TRBV12-5 and TRBJ2-3; 9 positions agree with TRBD1. CDR3 size: 13 residues. Germline assignment: CDR1 LGHNT and CDR2 FRNRAP. J gave up 10 bases and V 4 bases, and 6 bases lay outside the gene matches. The CDR3: CASGSQGQGPQYF. In nucleotides, the CDR3 is TGTGCTAGTGGTTCCCAGGGACAGGGACCGCAGTATTTT.